This TCR beta chain was sequenced in a study of T cell clonality in common variable immunodeficiency. Equal genomic DNA amounts from CVID and control samples were sequenced. Profiling relied on immunoSEQ multiplex PCR, and the TCRdb table lists in-frame clones only, not all of them. The sample offers fewer than 60,000 clones and no singletons, the top ten holding just over 2%. The sample holds a few counts of this clone. Read data end 3 residues before the CDR3 end; the end is taken from the germline J gene. This CDR3 spans 17 amino acids. Deletions cut 6 bases from V and 3 bases from J, with 21 bases between. CDR1 KGHSH and CDR2 LQKENI come from the germline V gene.

Specimen: peripheral blood mononuclear cells. This TCR was recovered from a person aged 18-69 years in good health. V and J are TRBV18 and TRBJ1-5; D possibly corresponds to TRBD1 (5 bases). CDR3 DNA, as far as it was read: TGTGCCAGCTCCCAACTCGGCCGACAGAATAACAATCAGCCC. Residues: CASSQLGRQNNNQP. The complete CDR3 reads CASSQLGRQNNNQPQHF.